This TCR beta chain originates from a study of T-cell reconstitution after alpha-beta-depleted transplantation in children. Whole-study results and caveats: Surviving recipient cells, namely T cells and thymic progenitors, were the source of high day-60 TCRbeta diversity in some patients. Two months or so post-transplant, alpha-beta T cells reportedly derived from several hundred expanded graft clones. T-cell counts and diversity at one year following transplant were attributed mainly to newly produced T cells.

Researchers prepared the TCRbeta library using unique molecular identifiers, the study reports. Each CDR3 protein is one row after TCRdb ran MiXCR on the PCR reads. The repertoire has 750,000 to 950,000 distinct CDR3 sequences, 16% of them found once; the top ten carry just under 5%. This clonotype showed up many times. Its antigen is unidentified. Germline CDR1 is SGHVS and CDR2 is FNYEAQ. The CDR3 is 13 residues long. V dropped 3 bases and J dropped 6 bases, with 12 bases sitting between them. V is TRBV7-6 and J is TRBJ2-7; the D is unclear. The input for sequencing was PBMCs, mostly from graft donor cells, taken 360 days after TCRalphabeta/CD19-depleted stem cell transplant. This clonotype was sampled from a male patient aged 10 to 17 who had a stem cell transplant for acute lymphoblastic leukemia, so the T cells may come from the graft donor. The CDR3 nucleotides read TGTGCCAGCAGCTTGCCGTCCCTCGGCGAGCAGTACTTC. Protein: CASSLPSLGEQYF. The entire variable domain, with the rest obtained from reference TRBV7-6 and TRBJ2-7, is as follows: GAGVSQSPRYKVTKRGQDVALRCDPISGHVSLYWYRQALGQGPEFLTYFNYEAQQDKSGLPNDRFSAERPEGSISTLTIQRTEQRDSAMYRCASSLPSLGEQYFGPGTRLTVT.